The clone carrying this TCR beta chain has a handful of counts. Its target is not known. This sample was taken from a study of CD8+ T cells in alopecia areata. Study-wide results and limits: Within the top 100, expanded CD8+ clones significantly decreased with tofacitinib, as did scalp clonality. Normal scalp showed lower clonality than lesional scalp, especially alopecia totalis/universalis. Persistence during tofacitinib was seen for many expanded lesional clones in scalp and blood.

Once RNA had been extracted, it was reverse transcribed into cDNA to act as the sequencing template. Measured with immunoSEQ multiplex PCR; TCRdb has only the in-frame clones, and not every one. The sample yields about 210,000 clones, approximately 67% seen once. The length of the CDR3 is 13 residues. CDR1 and CDR2 from the germline V gene are SQVTM and ANQGSEA. V lost 0 bases to trimming and J lost 0 bases, with 3 bases between them. Treatment noted: oral pan-JAK inhibitor, 5-10 mg twice daily. Specimen: CD4+ T cells sorted from blood, collected at week 44, from a patient treated with tofacitinib. J is TRBJ2-1 and V is TRBV29-1; D is ambiguous. The source of this sequence is a human donor with alopecia areata. DNA of the CDR3: TGCAGCGTTGAAGAGGACTCCTACAATGAGCAGTTCTTC. Amino acid sequence: CSVEEDSYNEQFF.